The sequence of this T cell receptor (beta chain) was determined in a study of cytomegalovirus exposure and HLA in healthy donors. Overall study findings and caveats: Specificity of three CMV-associated chains for CMV antigens was verified in vitro.

Notes on this clone: Its target is unknown.

Method: immunoSEQ multiplex PCR; TCRdb's copy keeps in-frame clones and lacks some. The sample lists roughly 120,000 clones; over 90% were seen once. The length of the CDR3 is 17 residues. The germline gives CDR1 WSHSY, CDR2 SAAADI. J was trimmed by 4 bases and V by 6 bases; bases with no gene match: 14. The TCR comes from a woman under 30 in good health and CMV-seronegative. This chain links TRBV10-2 with TRBJ2-7; TRBD1 matches 11 bases. What was sequenced was PBMCs. CDR3 amino acids: CASSEDRGLTGWYEQYF. DNA of the CDR3: TGCGCCAGCAGCGAGGACAGGGGGCTAACGGGGTGGTACGAGCAGTACTTC.